These 23 T cell receptor beta chains were sequenced from one sample in a study of blood T cell repertoires in COVID-19. TCRdb's copy holds only in-frame clones and misses some; the assay was immunoSEQ multiplex PCR. The table has approximately 160,000 clones, around nine tenths seen once. The sample taken for sequencing was peripheral blood. Receptors originate from a man aged 60 to 75 with COVID-19, enrolled during active disease.

The V and J genes are TRBV6-5 and TRBJ1-1; no clear D. From germline, CDR1 is MNHEY and CDR2 SVGAGI. The CDR3 runs to 13 residues. Trimming removed 6 bases from V and 5 bases from J, with 13 bases in between. CDR3 sequence (DNA): TGTGCCAGCAGCCCAGAGCGGGAAACTGAAGCTTTCTTT. It translates to CASSPERETEAFF.

This clone has only a few counts. The V gene is TRBV6-5, the J gene TRBJ1-2; D gene unclear. V lost 0 bases to trimming and J lost 4 bases, with 15 bases between them. The CDR3 is 16 residues long. Germline V gene lookup returns CDR1 MNHEY and CDR2 SVGAGI. The CDR3 nucleotides are TGTGCCAGCAGTTACTCGAAGGTTGCGGGTTCCTATGGCTACACCTTC. It codes for CASSYSKVAGSYGYTF.

The chain couples TRBV4-3 to TRBJ1-1; D gene ambiguous. V gave up 0 bases and J gave up 1 base, with 12 bases separating them. This CDR3 has 16 residues. Germline V gene lookup returns CDR1 LGHNA and CDR2 YSLEER. The CDR3 DNA follows: TGCGCCAGCAGCCAAGATAATCAGGCAGAGAACACTGAAGCTTTCTTT. Translation: CASSQDNQAENTEAFF.

This chain connects TRBV2 to TRBJ1-2; TRBD1 matches at 7 bases. This CDR3 region has 14 residues. Germline lookup yields CDR1 SNHLY and CDR2 FYNNEI. V shed 1 base, J shed 6 bases, and the junction held 5 bases outside the gene matches. The CDR3 DNA follows: TGTGCCAGCAGTGAAGGGCAGGGGGTAGATGGCTACACCTTC. It yields the protein CASSEGQGVDGYTF.

This clone occurred a few times. The chain recombines TRBV6-5 with TRBJ1-1; tentative D call: TRBD1 (5 bases). Trimming removed 6 bases from V and 5 bases from J, with 19 bases in between. Germline-derived CDR1 and CDR2 are MNHEY and SVGAGI. This CDR3 contains 15 residues. The CDR3 region has the DNA TGTGCCAGCAGCTCTCTTGGGCAGGGAGGGACTGAAGCTTTCTTT. Its protein product is CASSSLGQGGTEAFF.

This clone was picked up one time. This chain joins TRBV5-1 and TRBJ1-3; possibly TRBD1 for D (5 bases). The CDR3 is made up of 14 amino acids. V gave up 3 bases and J gave up 4 bases, with 11 bases separating them. Germline CDR1 SGHRS, CDR2 YFSETQ. The CDR3 loop reads CASSYGAGGNTIYF. The CDR3 nucleotides read TGCGCCAGCAGCTATGGGGCAGGGGGAAACACCATATATTTT.

The rearrangement uses TRBV5-5 and TRBJ2-3; D is unresolved. V was cut by 5 bases and J by 2 bases, with 12 bases left in between. Per the germline V gene, CDR1 is SGHKS and CDR2 is YYEKEE (reference sequence). The CDR3 has 14 residues. CDR3 residues: CASSRKRDTDTQYF. Here the CDR3 DNA reads TGTGCCAGCAGTAGGAAGCGCGACACAGATACGCAGTATTTT.

The V call is TRBV6-2 or TRBV6-3, the J call TRBJ1-6; no firm D call. The germline gives CDR1 MNHEY, CDR2 SVGEGT. Trimming stripped 0 bases from V and 7 bases from J, with 4 bases between. This CDR3 region has 13 residues. The CDR3 DNA follows: TGTGCCAGCAGTTACTCCAGGAATTCACCCCTCCACTTT. Amino acid sequence: CASSYSRNSPLHF.

The sample holds one count of this clone. The chain links TRBV4-3 to TRBJ2-1; TRBD1 aligns across 11 bases. This CDR3 is built from 14 residues. Trimming took 8 bases from V and 6 from J; bases not matched to a gene: 6. Germline-derived CDR1 and CDR2 are LGHNA and YSLEER. CDR3 DNA sequence: TGCGCCAGCCGGCCGGGACAGGGGGTCAATGAGCAGTTCTTC. This sequence encodes CASRPGQGVNEQFF.

The chain links TRBV28 to TRBJ2-5; D not certain. The CDR3 runs to 13 residues. The germline V gene has CDR1 MDHEN and CDR2 SYDVKM. V lost 4 bases and J 4 bases, leaving 10 bases between the germline ends. Written as DNA, the CDR3 is TGTGCCAGCAGTTCTGGGCAAGGAGAGACCCAGTACTTC. Residues: CASSSGQGETQYF. The whole variable domain, remainder taken from reference TRBV28 and TRBJ2-5, is DVKVTQSSRYLVKRTGEKVFLECVQDMDHENMFWYRQDPGLGLRLIYFSYDVKMKEKGDIPEGYSVSREKKERFSLILESASTNQTSMYLCASSSGQGETQYFGPGTRLLVL.

This clone was seen a handful of times. This sequence joins TRBV5-1 and TRBJ2-1, with D perhaps TRBD2 (5 bases). V gave up 1 base and J gave up 7 bases, with 21 bases separating them. Germline CDR1 is SGHRS and CDR2 is YFSETQ. The CDR3 has 17 amino acids. DNA for the CDR3: TGCGCCAGCAGCTTGCGGGGTGGCGAAAACCAATTGAATGAGCAGTTCTTC. Its protein product is CASSLRGGENQLNEQFF.

The rearrangement links TRBV28 to TRBJ1-1; D ambiguous. CDR1 and CDR2 (germline): MDHEN, SYDVKM. This CDR3 region has 14 residues. The V end was cut by 2 bases, the J end by 1 base, with 8 bases between. The DNA for the CDR3 is TGTGCCAGCAGTTTAATTCCTCCGAACACTGAAGCTTTCTTT. This sequence encodes CASSLIPPNTEAFF.

This clone was found once. The genes are TRBV19 and TRBJ2-3; a possible D gene is TRBD1 (5 bases). Trimming left V 9 bases short and J 3 bases short, with 22 bases between. The germline V gene has CDR1 LNHDA and CDR2 SQIVND (reference sequence). The CDR3 loop spans 16 amino acids. CDR3 sequence (DNA): TGTGCCAGCCAACGGGTGGGGCAAAGGGCGACAGATACGCAGTATTTT. Translating gives CASQRVGQRATDTQYF.

This clone has a single count. This chain joins TRBV24-1 and TRBJ2-7, with a weak D call TRBD1 (6 bases). The germline V gene encodes CDR1 KGHDR and CDR2 SFDVKD. Deletions cut 2 bases from V and 10 bases from J, with 14 bases between. The CDR3 sequence is 13 residues long. The CDR3 sequence is CATSDSMTGHQYF. As DNA, the CDR3 is TGTGCCACCAGTGATTCCATGACGGGACACCAGTACTTC.

Comments on this clone: This sample also contains other DNA sequences that code for the same CDR3. This chain joins TRBV27 and TRBJ2-5, with D tentatively TRBD2 (6 bases). The ends were cut back, 3 bases at V and 1 base at J, with 9 bases in the middle. Per the germline V gene, CDR1 is MNHEY and CDR2 is SMNVEV (reference sequence). The CDR3 consists of 14 residues. The CDR3 bases are TGTGCCAGCAGTTTTGCGGGGATCCAAGAGACCCAGTACTTC. Translated: CASSFAGIQETQYF.

This chain connects TRBV7-3 to TRBJ1-1; D uncertain. Trimming cost V 1 base and J 1 base, with 4 bases left between them. The CDR3 covers 13 residues. The V gene's germline CDR1 is SGHTA and CDR2 FQGTGA. The CDR3 reads CASSLIRNTEAFF. In DNA, the CDR3 is TGTGCCAGCAGCTTAATCCGGAACACTGAAGCTTTCTTT.

The chain couples TRBV7-2 to TRBJ2-3; 10 bases map to TRBD2. Per germline, CDR1 SGHTA and CDR2 FQGNSA. V was pared by 5 bases and J by 6 bases, with 5 bases of the junction left unmatched. The CDR3 length is 14 residues. CDR3 sequence (DNA): TGTGCCAGCAGCGTTAGCGGGAGGTTGGATACGCAGTATTTT. This codes for CASSVSGRLDTQYF.

The chain employs TRBV30 and TRBJ2-5; TRBD2 is a possible D gene (7 bases). V dropped 0 bases and J dropped 4 bases, with 15 bases sitting between them. The CDR3 length is 15 residues. Germline V gives CDR1 GTSNPN, CDR2 SVGIG (reference sequence). CDR3 in DNA: TGTGCCTGGAGTGTACGACCTGCGGGGGCAGAGACCCAGTACTTC. Amino acids: CAWSVRPAGAETQYF. Filled out from reference TRBV30 and TRBJ2-5, the complete variable domain reads SQTIHQWPATLVQPVGSPLSLECTVEGTSNPNLYWYRQAAGRGLQLLFYSVGIGQISSEVPQNLSASRPQDRQFILSSKKLLLSDSGFYLCAWSVRPAGAETQYFGPGTRLLVL.

The chain combines TRBV19 with TRBJ1-4; D is perhaps TRBD1 (5 bases). The V end was cut by 4 bases, the J end by 7 bases, with 10 bases between. The CDR3 contains 13 residues. Germline CDR1 and CDR2: LNHDA and SQIVND (reference sequence). The CDR3 reads CASSTPGREKLFF. CDR3 nucleotides: TGTGCCAGTAGTACCCCAGGGCGTGAAAAACTGTTTTTT.

For the CDR3, the DNA is TGTGCCAGCAGCCAAGATCTTTCGGGCAGGGCCTTGGGTGGCTACACCTTC. Its protein product is CASSQDLSGRALGGYTF. This chain uses TRBV3-1 (or the pseudogene TRBV3-2) with TRBJ1-2; D is possibly TRBD1 (5 bases). This CDR3 is built from 17 residues. CDR1 and CDR2 from the germline V gene are LGHDT and YNNKEL (reference sequence). Trimming pared 0 bases from V and 7 bases from J, leaving 21 bases between.

This chain uses TRBV6-5 with TRBJ1-2; D unclear. The V gene lost 2 bases and the J gene lost 1 base, with 5 bases spanning the gap. This CDR3 spans 13 amino acids. Germline V lookup: CDR1 MNHEY, CDR2 SVGAGI. CDR3 amino acids: CASSYEVNYGYTF. The CDR3 DNA reads as TGTGCCAGCAGTTACGAGGTTAACTATGGCTACACCTTC.

The chain employs TRBV3-1 (or the pseudogene TRBV3-2) and TRBJ1-1, with 7 positions matching TRBD1. Germline CDR1 is LGHDT and CDR2 is YNNKEL (reference sequence). The CDR3 has 16 residues. The junction had 9 bases not matched to a gene; V was cut back by 4 bases and J by 1 base. CDR3 sequence reads: CASSPIRGLTNTEAFF. Written as DNA, the CDR3 is TGTGCCAGCAGCCCGATTAGGGGGCTGACGAACACTGAAGCTTTCTTT.

The chain joins TRBV9 to TRBJ1-6, with D tentatively TRBD1 (6 bases). The germline V and J ends were trimmed by 4 bases and 6 bases, with 17 bases remaining between them. The germline gives CDR1 SGDLS, CDR2 YYNGEE. CDR3 length equals 16 residues. CDR3 residues: CASSSRDNSLNSPLHF. DNA of the CDR3: TGTGCCAGCAGCTCTAGGGACAACTCACTTAATTCACCCCTCCACTTT.